One sample yielded the 15 T cell receptor beta chains listed below, sequenced in a study of shared clonotypes between healthy human individuals. This table comes from immunoSEQ multiplex PCR, and its TCRdb copy is limited to in-frame clones, with some not included. This sample carries 2 million to 2.5 million clones, 93% of them seen once, and the ten largest clones take about 0.41%. Sequenced input: naive CD4+ T cells from PBMCs. Regarding subset: CD45RA+ positively selected. The receptors come from a man between 18 and 35 years old in good health. Some clones in this sample may be carry-over from other donors' samples.

Points on this clone: Other DNA variants within this sample encode the same CDR3. The genes are TRBV7-8 and TRBJ1-1; D unresolved. The V end lost 1 base, the J end lost 4 bases, and 10 bases lay between the germline ends. Germline lookup yields CDR1 SGHVS and CDR2 FQNEAQ. This CDR3 region has 14 residues. CDR3 loop: CASSLVGGGTEAFF. CDR3 DNA: TGTGCCAGCAGCTTAGTCGGCGGCGGCACTGAAGCTTTCTTT.

This chain joins TRBV2 and TRBJ2-2; 15 bases agree with TRBD2. CDR3 length equals 20 residues. V trimming: 9 bases; J trimming: 1 base; junction bases outside the gene matches: 15. Germline V gene data show CDR1 as SNHLY and CDR2 as FYNNEI. The CDR3 DNA reads as TGTGCCAGGGCGGGAGGGAAGGGACTAGCGGGAGGAGAGAACACCGGGGAGCTGTTTTTT. This sequence encodes CARAGGKGLAGGENTGELFF.

On this clone itself: Other DNA variants within this sample encode the same CDR3. The CDR3 DNA reads as TGTGCCAGCAGCTTAGGGAATTCACCCCTCCACTTT. This sequence encodes CASSLGNSPLHF. This chain links TRBV7-9 with TRBJ1-6; D remains unclear. The CDR3 is 12 residues long. CDR1 and CDR2 from the germline V gene are SEHNR and FQNEAQ (reference sequence). Trimming left V 1 base short and J 7 bases short, with 2 bases between.

The genes are TRBV28 and TRBJ1-5, with D uncertain. Per germline, CDR1 MDHEN and CDR2 SYDVKM. The CDR3 loop spans 17 amino acids. V gave up 5 bases and J gave up 2 bases, with 19 bases separating them. This chain's CDR3 is CASSPSYIGVRNQPQHF. The CDR3 DNA is TGTGCCAGCAGTCCCTCGTATATTGGGGTACGCAATCAGCCCCAGCATTTT.

The chain joins TRBV4-1 to TRBJ1-2; TRBD1 matches 9 bases. The CDR3 has 15 amino acids. J lost 5 bases, V lost 3 bases, and 7 bases had no gene match. The germline CDR1 and CDR2 sequences are MGHRA and YSYEKL. The CDR3 protein is CASSQPPQGAYGYTF. As DNA, the CDR3 is TGCGCCAGCAGCCAGCCCCCACAGGGGGCGTATGGCTACACCTTC.

A note on this clone: The same CDR3 arises from other DNA sequences in this sample as well. The rearrangement links TRBV7-9 to TRBJ2-7; D may be TRBD2 (5 bases). CDR1 SEHNR and CDR2 FQNEAQ come from the germline V gene (reference sequence). The ends were cut back, 5 bases at V and 7 bases at J, with 9 bases in the middle. The CDR3 extends over 11 amino acids. The DNA for the CDR3 is TGTGCCAGCAGCCAAGAGGGTGAGCAGTACTTC. It encodes CASSQEGEQYF.

As regards this clone: The sample contains more than one DNA sequence encoding this CDR3. The V and J genes are TRBV6-1 and TRBJ1-3; D remains unclear. With 4 bases removed from V and 0 bases from J, the gap between germline ends came to 13 bases. Germline values: CDR1 MNHNS, CDR2 SASEGT. The length of the CDR3 is 16 residues. CDR3 in DNA: TGTGCCAGCAGTGTTACCGGACTGTTCTCTGGAAACACCATATATTTT. Translated, it gives CASSVTGLFSGNTIYF.

J is TRBJ1-1 and V is TRBV7-9; D unresolved. Germline V gene data show CDR1 as SEHNR and CDR2 as FQNEAQ (reference sequence). The length of the CDR3 is 15 residues. Trimming took 1 base from V and 8 from J, leaving 17 bases between them. CDR3 DNA sequence: TGTGCCAGCAGCTTAGGTAGCTCCACCAGCTCGGAAGCTTTCTTT. Encoded protein: CASSLGSSTSSEAFF.

The chain is built from TRBV7-9 and TRBJ2-7, with a weak D call TRBD2 (6 bases). The V end lost 3 bases, the J end lost 6 bases, and 9 bases lay between the germline ends. CDR3 size: 12 residues. CDR1 and CDR2 from the germline V gene are SEHNR and FQNEAQ (reference sequence). DNA for the CDR3: TGTGCCAGCAGCTTTACCGGGGGCGAGCAGTACTTC. This gives the protein CASSFTGGEQYF.

The chain carries TRBV18 and TRBJ2-3, with D possibly TRBD1 on 6 matching bases. The CDR3 is made up of 16 amino acids. V was cut by 8 bases and J by 4 bases, with 22 bases left in between. Germline assignment: CDR1 KGHSH and CDR2 LQKENI. The CDR3 loop reads CASLTGFTRGADTQYF. CDR3 nucleotides: TGTGCCAGCCTAACAGGGTTTACGAGGGGCGCAGATACGCAGTATTTT.

This chain joins TRBV27 and TRBJ2-1; TRBD1 agrees at 7 bases. Germline trimming cut 6 bases from V and 6 bases from J; bases unmatched to any gene: 11. The CDR3 has 15 amino acids. Germline values: CDR1 MNHEY, CDR2 SMNVEV (reference sequence). In DNA form, the CDR3 reads TGTGCCAGCAGCACCGCCGGGACAGCGACCAATGAGCAGTTCTTC. Translated: CASSTAGTATNEQFF.

The rearrangement joins TRBV28 to TRBJ2-1; 10 bases line up with TRBD2. CDR1 is MDHEN and CDR2 is SYDVKM in the germline V gene. The CDR3 is 17 residues long. Losses at the gene ends were 4 bases for V and 4 bases for J; bases not matched to a gene: 10. In DNA, the CDR3 is TGTGCCAGCAGTTCACCCCAGTTTAGCGGGGGGTACAATGAGCAGTTCTTC. It is translated as CASSSPQFSGGYNEQFF.

V is TRBV9 and J is TRBJ2-1; weak D call: TRBD2 (6 bases). CDR1 is SGDLS, CDR2 YYNGEE, per germline. The CDR3 length is 15 residues. Trimming stripped 3 bases from V and 8 bases from J, with 18 bases between. CDR3 region: CASSAPPGGRDEQFF. The CDR3 bases are TGTGCCAGCAGCGCCCCACCTGGGGGGAGAGATGAGCAGTTCTTC.

This clone was observed a single time. The chain carries TRBV7-8 and TRBJ1-1, with no clear D. CDR3 size: 14 residues. V was trimmed by 5 bases and J by 7 bases, leaving 17 bases between them. CDR1 and CDR2 (germline): SGHVS, FQNEAQ. The CDR3 reads CASSPGLGGIEAFF. The CDR3 DNA is TGTGCCAGCAGCCCCGGGCTAGGAGGTATTGAAGCTTTCTTT.

CDR3 sequence reads: CSAPVPGQQYF. In DNA form, the CDR3 reads TGCAGTGCTCCCGTTCCAGGGCAGCAGTATTTT. The genes are TRBV20-1 and TRBJ2-3; D is possibly TRBD1 (5 bases). Trimming took 5 bases from V and 11 from J, leaving 14 bases between them. This CDR3 region has 11 residues. Germline V gives CDR1 DFQATT, CDR2 SNEGSKA (reference sequence).